These 7 T cell receptor beta chains originate from one sample sequenced in a study of OX40 agonist ivuxolimab in advanced cancers. Measured with immunoSEQ multiplex PCR; TCRdb has only the in-frame clones, and not every one. Among roughly 58,000 clones, 77% were seen once, and the ten largest hold 6.3%. The sample here was CD4+ or CD8+ T cells sorted from blood, taken in a trial of the OX40 agonist ivuxolimab. These TCRs come from an adult with an advanced solid tumor such as melanoma, head and neck, liver or kidney cancer.

The chain joins TRBV7-8 to TRBJ1-2, with D possibly matching TRBD1 (6 bases). Trimming removed 5 bases from V and 4 bases from J, with 14 bases in between. This CDR3 comprises 14 residues. Germline V gene sequence: CDR1 SGHVS, CDR2 FQNEAQ. This chain's CDR3 is CASSPQTGPYGYTF. The CDR3 DNA sequence: TGTGCCAGCAGCCCACAAACAGGGCCCTATGGCTACACCTTC.

This clone was seen just once. In nucleotides, the CDR3 is TGTGCCAGCAGCCCCCTTGGGGGACGGTCCTACAATGAGCAGTTCTTC. As protein: CASSPLGGRSYNEQFF. The gene calls are TRBV11-1 and TRBJ2-1; either TRBD1 or TRBD2 may supply D (5 bases each). This CDR3 has 16 residues. CDR1 and CDR2 from the germline V gene are SGHAT and FQDESV (reference sequence). V was clipped by 5 bases and J by 1 base, with 15 bases between them.

This clone came up once. J is TRBJ2-7 and V is TRBV2; the D gene is possibly TRBD1 (6 bases). From germline, CDR1 is SNHLY and CDR2 FYNNEI. The CDR3 contains 12 residues. V was trimmed by 4 bases and J by 6 bases, leaving 10 bases between them. This CDR3 is CASSVGGPEQYF. The CDR3 region has the DNA TGTGCCAGCAGTGTAGGGGGACCCGAGCAGTACTTC.

The V and J genes are TRBV18 and TRBJ1-2; perhaps TRBD1 as D (5 bases). Trimming removed 7 bases from V and 7 bases from J, with 19 bases in between. The germline V gene encodes CDR1 KGHSH and CDR2 LQKENI. CDR3 length equals 14 residues. The CDR3 nucleotides are TGTGCCAGCTACCGCGACAGTGTCCCCGGTGGCTACACCTTC. This gives the protein CASYRDSVPGGYTF.

V gene TRBV6-5 combines with J gene TRBJ1-1; perhaps TRBD1 as D (6 bases). V lost 7 bases and J 5 bases, leaving 17 bases between the germline ends. The V gene's germline CDR1 is MNHEY and CDR2 SVGAGI. CDR3 length equals 14 residues. CDR3 sequence reads: CASTPPGARTEAFF. Here the CDR3 DNA reads TGTGCCAGCACCCCCCCGGGGGCCAGGACTGAAGCTTTCTTT.

This clone was seen a single time. The rearrangement uses TRBV6-5 and TRBJ2-5, with D hard to call. The germline V gene has CDR1 MNHEY and CDR2 SVGAGI. Trimming took 6 bases from V and 6 from J, leaving 17 bases between them. There are 14 residues in the CDR3. CDR3: CASRMDGPGKTQYF. CDR3 in DNA: TGTGCCAGCAGAATGGACGGACCTGGAAAGACCCAGTACTTC.

The chain carries TRBV6-1 and TRBJ2-1, with 16 bases lining up with TRBD2. CDR1 is MNHNS, CDR2 SASEGT, per germline. The CDR3 is 17 residues long. Unmatched junction bases numbered 8, after V lost 2 bases and J lost 10 bases. CDR3 amino acids: CASSETLGLAGGSEQFF. CDR3 bases: TGTGCCAGCAGTGAAACCCTGGGACTAGCGGGGGGGTCGGAGCAGTTCTTC.